The clone carrying this TCR beta chain was counted at least ten times. The antigen remains unidentified. This entry comes from a study of CD8 T cells in ankylosing spondylitis. Using its own MiXCR run on the 5' RACE reads, TCRdb lists one record per CDR3 protein. The data contain about 90,000 distinct CDR3 sequences, around 8.3% of them singletons. V shed 0 bases and J shed 3 bases, with 20 bases lying between them. The CDR3 is 17 residues long. Per the germline V gene, CDR1 is DFQATT and CDR2 is SNEGSKA (reference sequence). Study results and limitations: A TCR beta motif of under ten highly homologous variants appeared characteristic of ankylosing spondylitis blood. From matched ankylosing spondylitis synovial fluid, disease-linked clones were reportedly recovered at significantly enriched levels.

The origin of this receptor is a male donor with ankylosing spondylitis. Material: blood, either unsorted or a sorted T cell fraction (not recorded which). The rearrangement links TRBV20-1 to TRBJ1-2, with TRBD1 as a possible D gene (5 bases). CDR3 in amino acids: CSARDTGDLTGYYGYTF. The CDR3 coding sequence is TGCAGTGCTAGAGATACGGGGGACCTGACGGGGTACTATGGCTACACCTTC.